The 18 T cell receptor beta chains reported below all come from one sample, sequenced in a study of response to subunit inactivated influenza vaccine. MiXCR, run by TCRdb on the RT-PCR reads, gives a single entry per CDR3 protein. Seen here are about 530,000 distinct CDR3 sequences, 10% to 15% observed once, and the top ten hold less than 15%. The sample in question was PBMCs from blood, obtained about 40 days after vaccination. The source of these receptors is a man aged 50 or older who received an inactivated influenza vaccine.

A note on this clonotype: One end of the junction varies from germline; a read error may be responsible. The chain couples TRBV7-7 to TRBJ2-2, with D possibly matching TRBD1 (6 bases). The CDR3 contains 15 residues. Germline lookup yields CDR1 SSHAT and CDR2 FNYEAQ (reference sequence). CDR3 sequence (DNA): TGTGCTAGCAGCCCGGACAGAGCGAACACCGGGGAGCTGTTTTTT. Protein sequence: CASSPDRANTGELFF.

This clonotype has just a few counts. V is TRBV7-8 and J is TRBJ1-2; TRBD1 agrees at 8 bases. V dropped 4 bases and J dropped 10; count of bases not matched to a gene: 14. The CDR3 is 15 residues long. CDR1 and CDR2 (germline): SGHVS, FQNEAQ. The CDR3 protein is CASSSEHRGYLYYTF. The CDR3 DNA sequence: TGTGCCAGCAGCTCCGAACACAGGGGGTATTTATACTACACCTTC.

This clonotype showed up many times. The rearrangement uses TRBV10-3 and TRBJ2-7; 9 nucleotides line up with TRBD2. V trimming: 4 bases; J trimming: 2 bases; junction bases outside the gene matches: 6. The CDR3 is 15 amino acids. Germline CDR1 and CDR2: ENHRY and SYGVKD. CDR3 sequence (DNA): TGTGCCATCAGTGCCGGCTTAGCGGGGGCCTACGAGCAGTACTTC. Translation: CAISAGLAGAYEQYF.

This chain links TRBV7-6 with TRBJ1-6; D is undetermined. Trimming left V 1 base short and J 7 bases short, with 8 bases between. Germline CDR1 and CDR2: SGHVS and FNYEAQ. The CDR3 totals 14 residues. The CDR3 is CASSLGRHNSPLHF. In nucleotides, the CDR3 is TGTGCCAGCAGCTTAGGCAGACACAATTCACCCCTCCACTTT.

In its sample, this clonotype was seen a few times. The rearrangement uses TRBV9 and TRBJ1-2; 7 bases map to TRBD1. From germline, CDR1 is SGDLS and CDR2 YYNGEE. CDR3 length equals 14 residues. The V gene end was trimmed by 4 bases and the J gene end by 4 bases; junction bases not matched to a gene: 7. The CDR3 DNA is TGTGCCAGCAGCAGGGGGGACAGACTCTATGGCTACACCTTC. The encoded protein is CASSRGDRLYGYTF. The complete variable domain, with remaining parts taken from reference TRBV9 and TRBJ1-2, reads DSGVTQTPKHLITATGQRVTLRCSPRSGDLSVYWYQQSLDQGLQFLIQYYNGEERAKGNILERFSAQQFPDLHSELNLSSLELGDSALYFCASSRGDRLYGYTFGSGTRLTVV.

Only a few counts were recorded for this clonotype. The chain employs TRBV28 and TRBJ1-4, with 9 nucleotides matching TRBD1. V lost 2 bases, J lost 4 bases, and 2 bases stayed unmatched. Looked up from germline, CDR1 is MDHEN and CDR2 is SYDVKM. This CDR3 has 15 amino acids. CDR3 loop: CASSLGTGFNEKLFF. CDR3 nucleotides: TGTGCCAGCAGTTTAGGGACAGGGTTTAATGAAAAACTGTTTTTT. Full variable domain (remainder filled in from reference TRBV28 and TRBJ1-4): DVKVTQSSRYLVKRTGEKVFLECVQDMDHENMFWYRQDPGLGLRLIYFSYDVKMKEKGDIPEGYSVSREKKERFSLILESASTNQTSMYLCASSLGTGFNEKLFFGSGTQLSVL.

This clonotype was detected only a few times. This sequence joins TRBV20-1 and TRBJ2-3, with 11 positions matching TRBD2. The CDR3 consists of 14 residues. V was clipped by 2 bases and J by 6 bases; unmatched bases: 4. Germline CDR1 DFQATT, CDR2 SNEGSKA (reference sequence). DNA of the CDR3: TGCAGTGCTAGAAGCGGGACTAGCGGTGATACGCAGTATTTT. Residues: CSARSGTSGDTQYF.

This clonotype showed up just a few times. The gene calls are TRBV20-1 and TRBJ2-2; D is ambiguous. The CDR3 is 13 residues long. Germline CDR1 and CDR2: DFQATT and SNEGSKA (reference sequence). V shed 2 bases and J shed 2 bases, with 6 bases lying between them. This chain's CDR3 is CSARLVNTGELFF. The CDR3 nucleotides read TGCAGTGCTAGACTAGTTAACACCGGGGAGCTGTTTTTT.

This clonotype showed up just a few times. The CDR3 region has the DNA TGTGCCAGCTCACCACCGTCGTTAGGGGGAGACGAGCAGTACTTC. This sequence encodes CASSPPSLGGDEQYF. The V and J genes are TRBV18 and TRBJ2-7; a possible D gene is TRBD1 (6 bases). Germline assignment: CDR1 KGHSH and CDR2 LQKENI. This CDR3 contains 15 residues. V lost 0 bases to trimming and J lost 5 bases, with 14 bases between them.

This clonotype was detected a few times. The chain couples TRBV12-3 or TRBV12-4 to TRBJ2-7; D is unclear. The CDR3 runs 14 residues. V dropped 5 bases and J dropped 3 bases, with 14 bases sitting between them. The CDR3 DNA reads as TGTGCCAGCAGTCCGCCGCTCGGGTTCTACGAGCAGTACTTC. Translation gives CASSPPLGFYEQYF.

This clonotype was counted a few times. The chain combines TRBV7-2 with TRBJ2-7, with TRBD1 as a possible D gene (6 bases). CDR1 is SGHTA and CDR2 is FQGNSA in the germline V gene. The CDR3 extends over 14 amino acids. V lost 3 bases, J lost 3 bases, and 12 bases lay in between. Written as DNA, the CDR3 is TGTGCCAGCAGCTTGATGACAGGCCACTACGAGCAGTACTTC. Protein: CASSLMTGHYEQYF.

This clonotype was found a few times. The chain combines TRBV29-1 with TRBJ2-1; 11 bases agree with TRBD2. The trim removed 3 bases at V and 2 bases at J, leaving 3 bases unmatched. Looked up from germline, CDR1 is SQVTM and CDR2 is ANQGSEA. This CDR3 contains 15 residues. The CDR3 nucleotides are TGCAGCGTTGAGGGACTAGCGGTCCCCTACAATGAGCAGTTCTTC. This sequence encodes CSVEGLAVPYNEQFF.

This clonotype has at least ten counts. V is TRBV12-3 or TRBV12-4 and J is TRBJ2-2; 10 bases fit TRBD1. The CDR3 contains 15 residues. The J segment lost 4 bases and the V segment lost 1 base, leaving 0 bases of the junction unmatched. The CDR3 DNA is TGTGCCAGCAGTTTAGGGACAGGGGGCACCGGGGAGCTGTTTTTT. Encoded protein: CASSLGTGGTGELFF.

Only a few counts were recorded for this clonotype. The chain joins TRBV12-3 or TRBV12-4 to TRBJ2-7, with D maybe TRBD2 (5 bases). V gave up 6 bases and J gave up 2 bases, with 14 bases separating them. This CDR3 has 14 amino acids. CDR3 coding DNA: TGTGCCAGCAGGCCGGAACTAGATCCCTACGAGCAGTACTTC. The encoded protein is CASRPELDPYEQYF.

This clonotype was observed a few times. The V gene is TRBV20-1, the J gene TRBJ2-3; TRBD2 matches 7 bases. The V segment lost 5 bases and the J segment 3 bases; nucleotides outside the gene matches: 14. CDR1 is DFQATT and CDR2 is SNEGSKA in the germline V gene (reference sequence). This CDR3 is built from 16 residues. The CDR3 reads CSAPGLGVRLTDTQYF. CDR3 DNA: TGCAGTGCTCCTGGACTAGGTGTTAGGTTGACAGATACGCAGTATTTT.

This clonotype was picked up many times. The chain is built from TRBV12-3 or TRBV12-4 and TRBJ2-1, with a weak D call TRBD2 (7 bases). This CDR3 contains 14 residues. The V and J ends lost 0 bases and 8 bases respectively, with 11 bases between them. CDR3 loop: CASSLAGGPDEQFF. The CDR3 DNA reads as TGTGCCAGCAGTTTAGCGGGGGGGCCGGATGAGCAGTTCTTC.

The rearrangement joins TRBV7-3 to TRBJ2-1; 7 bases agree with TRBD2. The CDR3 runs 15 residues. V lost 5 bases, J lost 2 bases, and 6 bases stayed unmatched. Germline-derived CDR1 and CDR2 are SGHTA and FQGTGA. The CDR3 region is CASSRREDPYNEQFF. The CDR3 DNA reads TGTGCCAGCAGCCGACGGGAGGACCCCTACAATGAGCAGTTCTTC.

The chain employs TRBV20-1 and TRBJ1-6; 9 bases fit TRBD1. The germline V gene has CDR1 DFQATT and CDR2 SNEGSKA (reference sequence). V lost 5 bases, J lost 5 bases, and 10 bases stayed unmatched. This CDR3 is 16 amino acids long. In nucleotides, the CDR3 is TGCAGTGCTCCCCTAGACAGGGGGTTCAATAATTCACCCCTCCACTTT. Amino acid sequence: CSAPLDRGFNNSPLHF.